A selection of T cell receptor beta chains follows, all from one sample in a study of cytomegalovirus exposure and HLA in healthy donors. Clones were sequenced by immunoSEQ multiplex PCR, and TCRdb holds only the in-frame ones, with some missing. Of fewer than 120,000 clones in the sample, around 79% were seen once. Sample: PBMCs. These receptors came from a woman aged 25 to 39 in good health and CMV-seronegative. The CDR3 runs from the conserved cysteine through the conserved F or W. Each record gives: V gene, clone size, J gene, D gene, CDR3 DNA, CDR3 protein. D genes are given only for firm matches. Clone size is given for some rows only: seen once, a few or many times, or a class if the clone is expanded.

V gene: TRBV30
clone size: NA
J gene: TRBJ2-7
D gene: TRBD1
CDR3 DNA: TGTGCCTGGAGTCCTTGGGACAGGAGAAACTCCTACGAGCAGTACTTC
CDR3 protein: CAWSPWDRRNSYEQYF

V gene: TRBV11-3
clone size: few
J gene: TRBJ2-2
D gene: TRBD2
CDR3 DNA: TGTGCCAGCAGCTCGGGACTAGATAATCCCGGGGAGCTGTTTTTT
CDR3 protein: CASSSGLDNPGELFF

V gene: TRBV28
clone size: once
J gene: TRBJ1-5
D gene: NA
CDR3 DNA: TGTGCCAGCAGACTCTCCGGAGGACAGCCCCAGCATTTT
CDR3 protein: CASRLSGGQPQHF

V gene: TRBV6-5
clone size: NA
J gene: TRBJ2-7
D gene: NA
CDR3 DNA: TGTGCCAGCAGGACTGGCGGGACAGCTTTCTACGAGCAGTACTTC
CDR3 protein: CASRTGGTAFYEQYF

V gene: TRBV11-2
clone size: NA
J gene: TRBJ2-7
D gene: NA
CDR3 DNA: TGTGCCAGCAGCTTAGAGCCAGCGGAGGGGTACGAGCAGTACTTC
CDR3 protein: CASSLEPAEGYEQYF

V gene: TRBV7-2
clone size: NA
J gene: TRBJ1-4
D gene: NA
CDR3 DNA: TGTGCCAGCAGCCCGTATTCAGGGGTCCTTAATGAAAAACTGTTTTTT
CDR3 protein: CASSPYSGVLNEKLFF

V gene: TRBV7-8
clone size: NA
J gene: TRBJ2-7
D gene: NA
CDR3 DNA: TGTGCCAGCAGACCTACCCGGGACTCCGCCTACGAGCAGTACTTC
CDR3 protein: CASRPTRDSAYEQYF

V gene: TRBV6-6
clone size: few
J gene: TRBJ1-4
D gene: NA
CDR3 DNA: TGTGCCAGCAGCAACCCCGGGGGAGCAACTAATGAAAAACTGTTTTTT
CDR3 protein: CASSNPGGATNEKLFF

V gene: TRBV13
clone size: NA
J gene: TRBJ2-7
D gene: TRBD1
CDR3 DNA: TGTGCCAGCAGGCACGGGGACAGGGCCAACGAGCAGTACTTC
CDR3 protein: CASRHGDRANEQYF

V gene: TRBV4-3
clone size: NA
J gene: TRBJ2-1
D gene: TRBD2
CDR3 DNA: TGCGCCAGCAGTCCCTTTGGTAGCGGGGGTGCCTACAATGAGCAGTTCTTC
CDR3 protein: CASSPFGSGGAYNEQFF

V gene: TRBV25-1
clone size: few
J gene: TRBJ2-1
D gene: NA
CDR3 DNA: TGTGCCAGCAGTACCCCGGGACATTTCAATGAGCAGTTCTTC
CDR3 protein: CASSTPGHFNEQFF

V gene: TRBV29-1
clone size: NA
J gene: TRBJ2-1
D gene: TRBD1
CDR3 DNA: TGCAGCGTCGGGACAGGGGGTATCAATGAGCAGTTCTTC
CDR3 protein: CSVGTGGINEQFF

V gene: TRBV29-1
clone size: NA
J gene: TRBJ2-1
D gene: TRBD2
CDR3 DNA: TGCAGCGCGGGGCTAGCGGGGGGTGTTAATGAGCAGTTCTTC
CDR3 protein: CSAGLAGGVNEQFF

V gene: TRBV7-2
clone size: NA
J gene: TRBJ2-1
D gene: TRBD1
CDR3 DNA: TGTGCCAGCAGCTTAGACTTGGGACAGGGGGCATACAATGAGCAGTTCTTC
CDR3 protein: CASSLDLGQGAYNEQFF

V gene: TRBV4-1
clone size: NA
J gene: TRBJ2-5
D gene: TRBD2
CDR3 DNA: TGCGCCAGCAGCCACTCCGGGACTAGCGAGCAAGAGACCCAGTACTTC
CDR3 protein: CASSHSGTSEQETQYF

V gene: TRBV28
clone size: NA
J gene: TRBJ2-5
D gene: TRBD1
CDR3 DNA: TGTGCCAGCAGTTCAGGGGGCAACAAAGAGACCCAGTACTTC
CDR3 protein: CASSSGGNKETQYF

V gene: TRBV25-1
clone size: NA
J gene: TRBJ2-5
D gene: TRBD1
CDR3 DNA: TGTGCCAGCAGCGGACAGGGGTGGCAAGAGACCCAGTACTTC
CDR3 protein: CASSGQGWQETQYF

V gene: TRBV19
clone size: NA
J gene: TRBJ2-1
D gene: NA
CDR3 DNA: TGTGCCAGTAAGACGGGGAATGAGCAGTTCTTC
CDR3 protein: CASKTGNEQFF

V gene: TRBV1
clone size: NA
J gene: TRBJ2-3
D gene: NA
CDR3 DNA: TGCACCAGCAGCCAAGATCTGGAGAAAGGGGGTACAGATACGCAGTATTTT
CDR3 protein: CTSSQDLEKGGTDTQYF

V gene: TRBV30
clone size: NA
J gene: TRBJ1-4
D gene: NA
CDR3 DNA: TGTGCCTGGAGGCTGGGCGTAGCAACTAATGAAAAACTGTTTTTT
CDR3 protein: CAWRLGVATNEKLFF

V gene: TRBV11-3
clone size: NA
J gene: TRBJ2-7
D gene: TRBD2
CDR3 DNA: TGTGCCAGCAGCAAGAGAGCGGGAGGGCACGAGCAGTACTTC
CDR3 protein: CASSKRAGGHEQYF

V gene: TRBV5-6
clone size: few
J gene: TRBJ2-7
D gene: TRBD1
CDR3 DNA: TGTGCCAGCAGCTGGGACAGGGAGGACGAGCAGTACTTC
CDR3 protein: CASSWDREDEQYF

V gene: TRBV4-3
clone size: NA
J gene: TRBJ2-1
D gene: NA
CDR3 DNA: TGCGCCAGCAGCCTCCACAGGGGGAGGGCCTCTAATGAGCAGTTCTTC
CDR3 protein: CASSLHRGRASNEQFF

V gene: TRBV10-3
clone size: NA
J gene: TRBJ2-1
D gene: TRBD2
CDR3 DNA: TGTGCCATCAGTGAGTCGGCGGGAGTACCCTACAATGAGCAGTTCTTC
CDR3 protein: CAISESAGVPYNEQFF

V gene: TRBV28
clone size: NA
J gene: TRBJ2-3
D gene: TRBD2
CDR3 DNA: TGTGCCATCCGACTAGCGGGGGGAGAAGATACGCAGTATTTT
CDR3 protein: CAIRLAGGEDTQYF

V gene: TRBV5-4
clone size: few
J gene: TRBJ1-1
D gene: NA
CDR3 DNA: TGTGCCAGCGGCCCCGACAGGACCACTGAAGCTTTCTTT
CDR3 protein: CASGPDRTTEAFF

V gene: TRBV19
clone size: NA
J gene: TRBJ2-7
D gene: TRBD2
CDR3 DNA: TGTGCCAGTAGTACGGAACTAGCGGGAGTAAGCGAGCAGTACTTC
CDR3 protein: CASSTELAGVSEQYF

V gene: TRBV7-6
clone size: NA
J gene: TRBJ1-1
D gene: NA
CDR3 DNA: TGTGCCAGCAGCTTAGAGAGGGGGGGAAACACTGAAGCTTTCTTT
CDR3 protein: CASSLERGGNTEAFF

V gene: TRBV29-1
clone size: NA
J gene: TRBJ1-2
D gene: NA
CDR3 DNA: TGCCTGGCTAGAACTTTCTATGGCTACACCTTC
CDR3 protein: CLARTFYGYTF

V gene: TRBV15
clone size: NA
J gene: TRBJ2-7
D gene: NA
CDR3 DNA: TGTGCCACCAGCAGAGACCGGGACTTGAAGGCCTACGAGCAGTACTTC
CDR3 protein: CATSRDRDLKAYEQYF

V gene: TRBV15
clone size: NA
J gene: TRBJ1-5
D gene: NA
CDR3 DNA: TGTGCCACCAGTCCTAGACAGCCCAATCAGCCCCAGCATTTT
CDR3 protein: CATSPRQPNQPQHF

V gene: TRBV5-8
clone size: NA
J gene: TRBJ1-5
D gene: NA
CDR3 DNA: TGTGCCAGCAGCTTAAGGGGGGGGGACAATCAGCCCCAGCATTTT
CDR3 protein: CASSLRGGDNQPQHF

V gene: TRBV4-3
clone size: NA
J gene: TRBJ2-7
D gene: TRBD2
CDR3 DNA: TGCGCCAGCAGCCAAGCGTCCCTAGCGGGGCCCTACGAGCAGTACTTC
CDR3 protein: CASSQASLAGPYEQYF

V gene: TRBV5-6
clone size: NA
J gene: TRBJ1-5
D gene: NA
CDR3 DNA: TGTGCCAGCAGCTACAGGGTAAGCAATCAGCCCCAGCATTTT
CDR3 protein: CASSYRVSNQPQHF

V gene: TRBV21-1
clone size: NA
J gene: TRBJ2-1
D gene: NA
CDR3 DNA: TGTGCCAGCAGCGGAACAGGACTAGCGGCCAAGAACAATGAGCAGTTCTTC
CDR3 protein: CASSGTGLAAKNNEQFF

V gene: TRBV30
clone size: NA
J gene: TRBJ1-1
D gene: TRBD1
CDR3 DNA: TGTGCCTGGAGTGTGGTGGGGACAGGGACGGCTTTCTTT
CDR3 protein: CAWSVVGTGTAFF

V gene: TRBV14
clone size: NA
J gene: TRBJ2-3
D gene: NA
CDR3 DNA: TGTGCCAGCAGTCCAATGGGGGCGTGGGCAGATACGCAGTATTTT
CDR3 protein: CASSPMGAWADTQYF

V gene: TRBV9
clone size: NA
J gene: TRBJ1-1
D gene: NA
CDR3 DNA: TGTGCCAGCAGCGTAGTGCCAGGGGACACTGAAGCTTTCTTT
CDR3 protein: CASSVVPGDTEAFF

V gene: TRBV19
clone size: NA
J gene: TRBJ1-3
D gene: NA
CDR3 DNA: TGTGCCAGTAGTTCCGGTTTAAGTAGAAACACCATATATTTT
CDR3 protein: CASSSGLSRNTIYF

V gene: TRBV25-1
clone size: once
J gene: TRBJ1-1
D gene: NA
CDR3 DNA: TGTGCCAGCAGGCAGACAGGTCAAAATGAAGCTTTCTTT
CDR3 protein: CASRQTGQNEAFF